This is a list of T cell receptor beta chains from one sample in a study of graft-versus-host responses after intestinal transplantation. No cognate antigen is known for these TCRs. Clones were sequenced by immunoSEQ multiplex PCR, and TCRdb holds only the in-frame ones, with some missing. The profile shows some 84,000 clones, roughly 80% of them singletons. The material was unstimulated CD4+ T cells sorted from spleen or lymph node cells, obtained before intestinal transplant. Receptors originate from a human donor who received an intestinal transplant. CDR3s leave out the opening cysteine and the closing phenylalanine or tryptophan.

v_gene	j_gene	CDR3aa
TRBV4-1	TRBJ2-7	ASSQALETTSYEQY
TRBV28	TRBJ2-7	ASSGTSGLLEQY
TRBV7-6	TRBJ2-2	ASSLNTGSNTGELF
TRBV7-2	TRBJ1-2	ASSPTGDYGYT
TRBV5-1	TRBJ2-7	ASSLEGHSYEQY
TRBV5-6	TRBJ1-2	ASSLGPVGRRGYT
TRBV6-5	TRBJ2-7	ASSARGIEQY
TRBV10-3	TRBJ1-4	AISDPRTETNEKLF
TRBV5-1	TRBJ2-2	ASSPFDSGTELF
TRBV9	TRBJ2-5	ASSRGRIETQY
TRBV5-1	TRBJ1-2	ASSVGFEGAHGYT
TRBV7-9	TRBJ2-6	ASSLAGVNSGANVLT
TRBV4-2	TRBJ1-5	ASSQADRSNQPQH
TRBV11-1	TRBJ2-7	ASSQAGQLFAEQY
TRBV27	TRBJ1-1	ASSSDWGEAF
TRBV11-2	TRBJ2-7	ASSTGGEGLDEQY
TRBV10-3	TRBJ2-7	AISEVGDRVSYEQY
TRBV19	TRBJ1-2	ASSTGFGYT
TRBV19	TRBJ1-5	ATTGNSNQPQH
TRBV11-3	TRBJ1-5	ASSFRRAALDDQPQH
TRBV7-2	TRBJ1-3	ASSSSSGNTIY
TRBV28	TRBJ2-3	ASSASGWGRTDTQY
TRBV19	TRBJ2-7	ASSERPTGHPREREQY
TRBV5-1	TRBJ1-3	ASSFFSSGNTIY
TRBV2	TRBJ1-5	ASRGTGGDQPQH
TRBV15	TRBJ1-1	ATSRGRGTENTEAF
TRBV9	TRBJ2-3	ASSLQTGGPDTQY